The 30 T cell receptor beta chains below all came from one sample that was sequenced in a study of cytomegalovirus exposure and HLA in healthy donors. Amplification used 60 Vbeta primers and 13 Jbeta primers. TCRdb keeps only in-frame clones here, not all; method: immunoSEQ multiplex PCR. The data show about 150,000 clones, 75% to 90% seen once. What was sequenced was PBMCs. Receptors were obtained from a woman in her 30s in good health and CMV-seronegative.

This chain uses TRBV29-1 with TRBJ2-1; TRBD1 agrees at 8 bases. The CDR3 extends over 14 amino acids. Per germline, CDR1 SQVTM and CDR2 ANQGSEA. V was clipped by 5 bases and J by 1 base; unmatched bases: 4. CDR3 in DNA: TGCAGCGTTAGTGGGACAGGTTCCTACAATGAGCAGTTCTTC. It is translated as CSVSGTGSYNEQFF.

The rearrangement uses TRBV5-1 and TRBJ1-6; 8 bases agree with TRBD1. CDR1 and CDR2 (germline): SGHRS, YFSETQ. Trimming at V came to 0 bases and at J to 2 bases, leaving 10 bases not matched to a gene. The CDR3 is 19 residues long. The chain's CDR3 is CASSLASSGGTTYNSPLHF. CDR3 DNA: TGCGCCAGCAGCTTGGCCTCGTCAGGGGGCACGACCTATAATTCACCCCTCCACTTT.

In regard to this clone: The sample contains more than one DNA sequence encoding this CDR3. This rearrangement joins TRBV20-1 to TRBJ2-5, with D maybe TRBD1 (6 bases). CDR3 length: 11 amino acids. The V gene's germline CDR1 is DFQATT and CDR2 SNEGSKA (reference sequence). V lost 5 bases, J lost 5 bases, and 9 bases lay in between. In DNA, the CDR3 is TGCAGTGCTCTCACAGGGGAGACCCAGTACTTC. It yields the protein CSALTGETQYF.

The V call is TRBV5-5, the J call TRBJ2-6, with D uncertain. Trimming shortened V by 1 base and J by 1 base, and 9 bases separated the two germline ends. The CDR3 extends over 16 amino acids. Germline V lookup: CDR1 SGHKS, CDR2 YYEKEE (reference sequence). As DNA, the CDR3 is TGTGCCAGCAGCTTGTCGGGTAGGTCTGGGGCCAACGTCCTGACTTTC. As protein: CASSLSGRSGANVLTF.

The chain joins TRBV25-1 to TRBJ1-6; D possibly corresponds to TRBD1 (5 bases). The V end was cut by 1 base, the J end by 1 base, with 11 bases between. The CDR3 loop spans 17 amino acids. Germline V gene lookup returns CDR1 MGHDK and CDR2 SYGVNS. CDR3 amino acids: CASSEWGGMSYNSPLHF. As DNA, the CDR3 is TGTGCCAGCAGTGAATGGGGGGGTATGTCCTATAATTCACCCCTCCACTTT.

The CDR3 DNA reads as TGTGCCAGTAGTACGGGACAGGGGAGCAATGAGCAGTTCTTC. Translated: CASSTGQGSNEQFF. The chain joins TRBV19 to TRBJ2-1; 10 bases line up with TRBD1. The CDR3 runs 14 residues. V was clipped by 4 bases and J by 6 bases; unmatched bases: 3. Germline V gene sequence: CDR1 LNHDA, CDR2 SQIVND (reference sequence).

The chain joins TRBV9 to TRBJ2-2, with D tentatively TRBD1 (6 bases). The CDR3 totals 14 residues. Trimming removed 0 bases from V and 7 bases from J, with 10 bases in between. Germline CDR1 SGDLS, CDR2 YYNGEE. The DNA for the CDR3 is TGTGCCAGCAGCGTAGCAGGGGCCGGCGGGGAGCTGTTTTTT. Amino acids: CASSVAGAGGELFF. The entire variable domain, with the rest obtained from reference TRBV9 and TRBJ2-2, is as follows: DSGVTQTPKHLITATGQRVTLRCSPRSGDLSVYWYQQSLDQGLQFLIQYYNGEERAKGNILERFSAQQFPDLHSELNLSSLELGDSALYFCASSVAGAGGELFFGEGSRLTVL.

The chain combines TRBV5-1 with TRBJ1-4, with 9 bases matching TRBD1. Germline V gene lookup returns CDR1 SGHRS and CDR2 YFSETQ. This CDR3 has 15 residues. The J segment lost 5 bases and the V segment lost 4 bases, leaving 6 bases of the junction unmatched. The CDR3 loop is CASSTSGTGNEKLFF. The CDR3 DNA follows: TGCGCCAGCAGCACCTCCGGGACAGGGAATGAAAAACTGTTTTTT. Full variable domain (outside the CDR3, taken from reference TRBV5-1 and TRBJ1-4): KAGVTQTPRYLIKTRGQQVTLSCSPISGHRSVSWYQQTPGQGLQFLFEYFSETQRNKGNFPGRFSGRQFSNSRSEMNVSTLELGDSALYLCASSTSGTGNEKLFFGSGTQLSVL.

V is TRBV6-5 and J is TRBJ2-3, with 7 bases aligning to TRBD2. The CDR3 sequence is 15 residues long. Trimming removed 4 bases from V and 2 bases from J; junction bases left unmatched: 6. CDR1 and CDR2 from the germline V gene are MNHEY and SVGAGI. CDR3: CASSWGGRNTDTQYF. The CDR3 DNA follows: TGTGCCAGCAGTTGGGGGGGACGTAACACAGATACGCAGTATTTT.

This clone has more than one count but fewer than ten. This chain connects TRBV7-9 to TRBJ1-1; the match to TRBD1 covers 10 bases. V shed 6 bases, J shed 4 bases, and the junction held 5 bases outside the gene matches. From germline, CDR1 is SEHNR and CDR2 FQNEAQ (reference sequence). The CDR3 totals 14 residues. The CDR3 nucleotides read TGTGCCAGCAGTGTCGACAGGGGGCTCACTGAAGCTTTCTTT. It translates to CASSVDRGLTEAFF.

This chain uses TRBV28 with TRBJ2-2; 9 bases fit TRBD2. The CDR3 runs to 16 residues. Germline-derived CDR1 and CDR2 are MDHEN and SYDVKM. Unmatched junction bases numbered 8, after V lost 2 bases and J lost 7 bases. The CDR3 nucleotides read TGTGCCAGCAGTTTAGGATTAGCGGGAGAGGGCGGGGAGCTGTTTTTT. As protein: CASSLGLAGEGGELFF.

The chain uses TRBV6-1 and TRBJ2-5; D is ambiguous. Trimming removed 2 bases from V and 5 bases from J, with 15 bases in between. There are 15 residues in the CDR3. Germline-derived CDR1 and CDR2 are MNHNS and SASEGT. The CDR3 coding sequence is TGTGCCAGCAGTGAATCACTCCCACGGTGGGAGACCCAGTACTTC. Its protein product is CASSESLPRWETQYF.

As to this clone: One junction end does not reproduce the germline sequence, and a read error may be involved. The chain joins TRBV7-9 to TRBJ2-7; possible D gene TRBD2, 6 bases. The germline V gene has CDR1 SEHNR and CDR2 FQNEAQ (reference sequence). CDR3 length equals 16 residues. CDR3 amino acids: CSSSLRRRGGAYEQYF. CDR3 in DNA: TGTTCCAGCAGCTTAAGGCGGCGGGGCGGGGCGTACGAGCAGTACTTC.

This chain links TRBV9 with TRBJ2-1, with 9 bases identical to TRBD2. This CDR3 has 15 amino acids. V lost 4 bases to trimming and J lost 4 bases; unmatched junction nucleotides: 6. CDR1 is SGDLS, CDR2 YYNGEE, per germline. Here the CDR3 DNA reads TGTGCCAGCAGCCCCAGAGCGGGAGGTTACAATGAGCAGTTCTTC. Protein: CASSPRAGGYNEQFF.

The rearrangement uses TRBV11-2 and TRBJ2-3; TRBD2 is a possible D gene (5 bases). V dropped 5 bases and J dropped 3 bases, with 12 bases sitting between them. CDR1 and CDR2 (germline): SGHAT, FQNNGV. The CDR3 contains 14 residues. The CDR3 region is CASSATRGTDTQYF. In DNA form, the CDR3 reads TGTGCCAGCAGCGCCACTAGAGGGACAGATACGCAGTATTTT.

The rearrangement joins TRBV15 to TRBJ1-2; weak D call: TRBD1 (5 bases). Germline assignment: CDR1 LNHNV and CDR2 YYDKDF (reference sequence). The CDR3 length is 14 residues. V gave up 1 base and J gave up 6 bases, with 12 bases separating them. Here the CDR3 reads CATSRGQLANGYTF. In DNA, the CDR3 is TGTGCCACCAGCAGAGGACAGTTAGCAAATGGCTACACCTTC.

This chain uses TRBV4-1 with TRBJ1-1; the match to TRBD1 covers 9 bases. V shed 1 base and J 3 bases; nucleotides not matched to a gene: 9. CDR3 length equals 17 residues. CDR1 and CDR2 from the germline V gene are MGHRA and YSYEKL. The CDR3 region has the DNA TGCGCCAGCAGCCAAGGGGCCTGGACAGGGGAGTACACTGAAGCTTTCTTT. It codes for CASSQGAWTGEYTEAFF.

The chain employs TRBV5-1 and TRBJ2-5; D might be TRBD1 (5 bases). CDR3 length: 13 amino acids. Germline CDR1 is SGHRS and CDR2 is YFSETQ. V was clipped by 3 bases and J by 7 bases, with 13 bases between them. CDR3 protein: CASSSDSLGTQYF. In DNA form, the CDR3 reads TGCGCCAGCAGCTCCGACAGTCTAGGGACCCAGTACTTC.

The chain has TRBV5-5 and TRBJ2-1; 10 bases are a match to TRBD2. After removal of 2 bases from V and 5 bases from J, the junction contained 7 bases not matched to a gene. The CDR3 spans 16 residues. Germline CDR1 SGHKS, CDR2 YYEKEE (reference sequence). The CDR3 is CASSLGGTSAHNEQFF. CDR3 nucleotides: TGTGCCAGCAGCTTAGGGGGGACTAGCGCGCACAATGAGCAGTTCTTC.

The rearrangement uses TRBV7-3 and TRBJ2-7; 8 bases agree with TRBD2. The V and J ends lost 6 bases and 2 bases, in that order; junction bases with no gene match: 3. The CDR3 extends over 13 amino acids. Germline CDR1 reads SGHTA; CDR2 reads FQGTGA. This chain's CDR3 is CASSRGGPYEQYF. In DNA, the CDR3 is TGTGCCAGCAGTCGGGGGGGGCCCTACGAGCAGTACTTC.

The chain recombines TRBV7-8 with TRBJ2-5, with TRBD2 as a possible D gene (6 bases). V gave up 1 base and J gave up 0 bases, with 21 bases separating them. The CDR3 is 19 amino acids. CDR1 and CDR2 (germline): SGHVS, FQNEAQ. The CDR3 sequence is CASSLEVLRRGLYQETQYF. Here the CDR3 DNA reads TGTGCCAGCAGCTTAGAGGTATTGAGGCGGGGCTTGTACCAAGAGACCCAGTACTTC.

The chain combines TRBV5-1 with TRBJ2-5, with D perhaps matching TRBD1 (5 bases). The DNA matches TRBJ2-7 better at its end, which makes the J call doubtful. The V gene's germline CDR1 is SGHRS and CDR2 YFSETQ. The CDR3 runs to 15 residues. CDR3 sequence reads: CASSLGAGSSYEQYF. CDR3 coding DNA: TGCGCCAGCAGCCTTGGGGCCGGAAGCTCCTACGAGCAGTACTTC.

This chain links TRBV7-6 with TRBJ1-2, with 7 bases matching TRBD1. The V gene end was trimmed by 3 bases and the J gene end by 7 bases; junction bases not matched to a gene: 11. The CDR3 sequence is 15 residues long. Germline CDR1 and CDR2: SGHVS and FNYEAQ. The DNA of the CDR3 is TGTGCCAGCAGCTTGTCCGACAGGGCACAGAGTGGCTACACCTTC. Amino acids: CASSLSDRAQSGYTF.

This clone appeared once. The V call is TRBV21-1, the J call TRBJ2-1; the table's D call TRBD1 went unverified against the DNA. TRBV21-1 is deemed a pseudogene. The CDR3 contains 15 residues. CDR3 nucleotides: TGTGCCAGCAGGAAGACAAGGCCCTATGATGCTGAGCAGTTCTTC. Amino acids: CASRKTRPYDAEQFF.

This clone appeared once. This rearrangement joins TRBV19 to TRBJ2-7; 7 bases agree with TRBD1. V shed 4 bases and J 0 bases; nucleotides not matched to a gene: 3. The CDR3 has 14 amino acids. The germline CDR1 and CDR2 sequences are LNHDA and SQIVND (reference sequence). CDR3 in amino acids: CASSRGGGSYEQYF. As DNA, the CDR3 is TGTGCCAGTAGTAGAGGGGGCGGCTCCTACGAGCAGTACTTC.

The V call is TRBV7-2, the J call TRBJ2-1; D is unclear. Trimming stripped 3 bases from V and 0 bases from J, with 9 bases between. CDR1 SGHTA and CDR2 FQGNSA come from the germline V gene. The CDR3 length is 15 residues. DNA of the CDR3: TGTGCCAGCAGCTTGGAACAGAGCTCCTACAATGAGCAGTTCTTC. Its protein product is CASSLEQSSYNEQFF.

The V call is TRBV6-5, the J call TRBJ1-1; D remains unclear. The V and J ends lost 2 bases and 8 bases respectively, with 12 bases between them. Germline V gives CDR1 MNHEY, CDR2 SVGAGI. This CDR3 has 13 amino acids. The CDR3 DNA follows: TGTGCCAGCAGTTACCTCGGGAGGACCGAAGCTTTCTTT. Translated, it gives CASSYLGRTEAFF.

This clone was seen just once. The chain recombines TRBV18 with TRBJ1-5; 11 bases map to TRBD1. V lost 5 bases and J lost 0; bases outside the gene matches: 9. Germline V lookup: CDR1 KGHSH, CDR2 LQKENI. The CDR3 is made up of 18 amino acids. The CDR3 bases are TGTGCCAGCTCATCCCCGGGACAGGGGGGAGATAGCAATCAGCCCCAGCATTTT. Translated, it gives CASSSPGQGGDSNQPQHF.

The J gene is TRBJ2-5, the V gene TRBV29-1, with D unresolved. Per germline, CDR1 SQVTM and CDR2 ANQGSEA. The CDR3 is 12 amino acids. Between the trimmed V and J ends, which lost 7 bases and 6 bases, there was a span of 15 bases. CDR3 residues: CSAEAPEQTQYF. The CDR3 nucleotides are TGCAGCGCCGAGGCACCGGAACAGACCCAGTACTTC.

This chain joins TRBV18 and TRBJ1-2; 7 bases match TRBD1. V lost 3 bases to trimming and J lost 0 bases; unmatched junction nucleotides: 1. This CDR3 is 14 amino acids long. The germline V gene encodes CDR1 KGHSH and CDR2 LQKENI. CDR3 sequence reads: CASSPGTANYGYTF. The CDR3, as DNA: TGTGCCAGCTCACCCGGGACAGCTAACTATGGCTACACCTTC. Complete variable domain (other parts from reference TRBV18 and TRBJ1-2): NAGVMQNPRHLVRRRGQEARLRCSPMKGHSHVYWYRQLPEEGLKFMVYLQKENIIDESGMPKERFSAEFPKEGPSILRIQQVVRGDSAAYFCASSPGTANYGYTFGSGTRLTVV.